The 13 T cell receptor beta chains listed next were all sequenced from one sample in a study of CD8+ T cells in alopecia areata. As the sequencing template, cDNA was produced by extracting RNA and reverse transcribing it. Repertoires were generated with immunoSEQ multiplex PCR, while TCRdb's copy carries only in-frame clones and drops some. The sample has some 170,000 clones, approximately 65% seen once. This material consisted of CD8+ T cells sorted from blood, taken at week 0. The source is a human donor with alopecia areata.

The chain is built from TRBV27 and TRBJ2-3; no clear D gene. Germline V gives CDR1 MNHEY, CDR2 SMNVEV (reference sequence). The CDR3 length is 15 residues. Trimming took 5 bases from V and 2 from J, leaving 14 bases between them. CDR3 sequence: CASSRAPNPTDTQYF. The CDR3 nucleotides read TGTGCCAGCAGTCGGGCCCCTAACCCCACAGATACGCAGTATTTT.

This rearrangement joins TRBV7-9 to TRBJ2-7, with no clear D. Germline V CDR1 and CDR2: SEHNR, FQNEAQ (reference sequence). There are 12 residues in the CDR3. V dropped 0 bases and J dropped 9 bases, with 9 bases sitting between them. CDR3 sequence (DNA): TGTGCCAGCAGCTTAGCAGGTTCGGTGCAGTACTTC. Translated: CASSLAGSVQYF.

This clone turned up a few times. The chain has TRBV10-3 and TRBJ2-3, with D perhaps matching TRBD1 (5 bases). V lost 0 bases and J 3 bases, leaving 16 bases between the germline ends. The CDR3 loop spans 17 amino acids. The germline gives CDR1 ENHRY, CDR2 SYGVKD. The CDR3 loop reads CAISESISTGPTDTQYF. The CDR3 coding sequence is TGTGCCATCAGTGAGTCGATTAGTACAGGACCAACAGATACGCAGTATTTT.

This chain uses TRBV19 with TRBJ2-1; D remains ambiguous. V lost 5 bases, J lost 8 bases, and 13 bases lay in between. The CDR3 contains 13 residues. CDR1 and CDR2 from the germline V gene are LNHDA and SQIVND (reference sequence). The DNA for the CDR3 is TGTGCCAGTAGTCCCCACGTCCGCGATGAGCAGTTCTTC. The encoded protein is CASSPHVRDEQFF.

The chain employs TRBV27 and TRBJ1-2; D gene uncertain. This CDR3 is 15 amino acids long. V was cut by 6 bases and J by 0 bases, with 14 bases left in between. In germline, CDR1 is MNHEY, CDR2 SMNVEV (reference sequence). For the CDR3, the DNA is TGTGCCAGCAGCCCGGGAGGACGTACTAACTATGGCTACACCTTC. Translating it yields CASSPGGRTNYGYTF.

This chain links TRBV9 with TRBJ1-1, with D tentatively TRBD1 (5 bases). With 3 bases removed from V and 1 base from J, the gap between germline ends came to 13 bases. The CDR3 has 15 residues. Germline V gives CDR1 SGDLS, CDR2 YYNGEE. The CDR3 protein is CASSEHTGQNTEAFF. CDR3 in DNA: TGTGCCAGCAGCGAGCACACGGGGCAGAACACTGAAGCTTTCTTT.

The chain employs TRBV7-9 and TRBJ1-1; TRBD1 might be the D (5 bases). The germline V gene encodes CDR1 SEHNR and CDR2 FQNEAQ (reference sequence). The V end was cut by 5 bases, the J end by 6 bases, with 7 bases between. This CDR3 comprises 11 residues. This chain's CDR3 is CASSTTAEAFF. The CDR3 bases are TGTGCCAGCAGCACGACAGCTGAAGCTTTCTTT. The variable domain in full, completed from reference TRBV7-9 and TRBJ1-1, reads DTGVSQNPRHKITKRGQNVTFRCDPISEHNRLYWYRQTLGQGPEFLTYFQNEAQLEKSRLLSDRFSAERPKGSFSTLEIQRTEQGDSAMYLCASSTTAEAFFGQGTRLTVV.

In this sample, this clone turned up once. The CDR3 here is CASSATTSGGPNEQFF. The CDR3 coding sequence is TGTGCCAGCAGCGCCACCACTAGCGGGGGGCCCAATGAGCAGTTCTTC. The chain has TRBV9 and TRBJ2-1, with 12 nucleotides matching TRBD2. The CDR3 length is 16 residues. The germline gives CDR1 SGDLS, CDR2 YYNGEE. Unmatched junction bases numbered 7, after V lost 3 bases and J lost 6 bases.

This clone was seen just once. The chain employs TRBV7-9 and TRBJ2-5; possibly TRBD2 for D (6 bases). The V and J ends lost 5 bases and 4 bases respectively, with 20 bases between them. Germline CDR1 SEHNR, CDR2 FQNEAQ (reference sequence). The CDR3 extends over 16 amino acids. This CDR3 reads CASSGAPSVARETQYF. In DNA, the CDR3 is TGTGCCAGCAGCGGTGCCCCTAGCGTTGCCCGAGAGACCCAGTACTTC.

The chain joins TRBV15 to TRBJ2-3; 7 bases line up with TRBD1. The CDR3 consists of 16 residues. Losses at the gene ends were 5 bases for V and 0 bases for J; bases not matched to a gene: 8. Germline lookup yields CDR1 LNHNV and CDR2 YYDKDF (reference sequence). CDR3 region: CATSDTGDSSTDTQYF. DNA for the CDR3: TGTGCCACCAGCGACACCGGGGACAGCAGCACAGATACGCAGTATTTT.

The chain employs TRBV25-1 and TRBJ1-1; D gene ambiguous. Germline V gene lookup returns CDR1 MGHDK and CDR2 SYGVNS. V was cut by 1 base and J by 5 bases, with 11 bases left in between. The CDR3 covers 14 residues. The CDR3 is CASSEFERVTEAFF. The CDR3 region has the DNA TGTGCCAGCAGTGAATTTGAGCGGGTTACTGAAGCTTTCTTT.

This chain uses TRBV5-1 with TRBJ2-3; D uncertain. The V gene's germline CDR1 is SGHRS and CDR2 YFSETQ. The CDR3 sequence is 13 residues long. V shed 4 bases and J shed 3 bases, with 9 bases lying between them. Written as DNA, the CDR3 is TGCGCCAGCAGCCCACGACCGACAGATACGCAGTATTTT. Protein product: CASSPRPTDTQYF.

In its sample, this clone was seen a few times. The chain joins TRBV23-1 to TRBJ1-6; D unresolved. TRBV23-1 is flagged as an ORF with uncertain function. Trimming pared 8 bases from V and 8 bases from J, leaving 16 bases between. This CDR3 region has 14 residues. In DNA, the CDR3 is TGCGCCAGCGGTGAACAGCAAAAGGATTCACCCCTCCACTTT. Translation gives CASGEQQKDSPLHF.